This record covers a single T cell receptor beta chain. Antigen specificity is unknown. The V and J ends lost 4 bases and 5 bases, in that order; junction bases with no gene match: 7. Looked up from germline, CDR1 is SGHRS and CDR2 is YFSETQ. This CDR3 comprises 15 residues. The method was immunoSEQ multiplex PCR; TCRdb's version includes in-frame clones alone and lacks a portion of them. The table records some 180,000 clones, around nine tenths of them present only once. The data were taken from a study of Ad26.COV2.S vaccination and SARS-CoV-2 variants. Study observations and caveats: Those who received the vaccine showed greater spike-specific TCR breadth than those given placebo. Comparability of non-spike TCR breadth was observed across vaccine and placebo recipients. Vaccinees reportedly had broad spike-specific CD8+ and CD4+ T cell responses. Possibly, TCR breadth and depth analyses underestimated total T cell responses.

This receptor was identified in a human donor who had recovered from COVID-19. The material sequenced was peripheral blood, taken after recovery from COVID-19. The chain has TRBV5-1 and TRBJ2-1; 9 nucleotides align to TRBD2. This chain's CDR3 is CASSPTTSGDNEQFF. CDR3 in DNA: TGCGCCAGCAGCCCGACGACTAGCGGAGACAATGAGCAGTTCTTC. Full variable domain (rest looked up from reference TRBV5-1 and TRBJ2-1): KAGVTQTPRYLIKTRGQQVTLSCSPISGHRSVSWYQQTPGQGLQFLFEYFSETQRNKGNFPGRFSGRQFSNSRSEMNVSTLELGDSALYLCASSPTTSGDNEQFFGPGTRLTVL.